The present entry profiles one T cell receptor beta chain with its context. In the authors' methods: Amplified reference gene primers provided the basis for estimating nucleated cell counts. Clones were read by immunoSEQ multiplex PCR, and TCRdb kept only the in-frame ones, dropping some. Clone size and the V and J calls come from that table; the DNA yielded D and trimming. The sample contains about 240,000 clones, roughly 87% of which appear only once. These data come from a study of blood T cell repertoires in COVID-19. The wider study: From the United States, Italy and Spain came samples of acute and convalescent COVID-19. PBMCs, B-cell-depleted T cells, or T cells provided the cDNA or gDNA that made up the material.

The receptor was derived from a man aged 55 to 69 who had recovered from COVID-19. Material for sequencing was peripheral blood.

CDR3 residues: CASSERDTQYF. As DNA, the CDR3 is TGTGCCAGCAGTGAGAGAGATACGCAGTATTTT. The chain has TRBV2 and TRBJ2-3; D is ambiguous. The CDR3 totals 11 residues. Germline values: CDR1 SNHLY, CDR2 FYNNEI. The V end lost 3 bases, the J end lost 5 bases, and 3 bases lay between the germline ends. The whole variable domain, remainder taken from reference TRBV2 and TRBJ2-3, is EPEVTQTPSHQVTQMGQEVILRCVPISNHLYFYWYRQILGQKVEFLVSFYNNEISEKSEIFDDQFSVERPDGSNFTLKIRSTKLEDSAMYFCASSERDTQYFGPGTRLTVL.